The 22 T cell receptor beta chains given below trace back to one sample, sequenced in a study of shared clonotypes between healthy human individuals. Assay: immunoSEQ multiplex PCR; the TCRdb copy retains only in-frame clones and omits some. The table has approximately 1.4 million clones, 95% to 99% seen once. Sequencing was performed on naive CD4+ T cells sorted from blood. Subset here: CD45RA+ positively selected. The source of these receptors is a man aged 30-40 years in good health.

This clone was detected a few times. Distinct nucleotide sequences in the sample also encode this CDR3. The J gene is TRBJ2-3, the V gene TRBV18, with 11 bases identical to TRBD2. Losses at the gene ends were 1 base for V and 4 bases for J; bases not matched to a gene: 1. The CDR3 sequence is 15 residues long. Germline V lookup: CDR1 KGHSH, CDR2 LQKENI. CDR3 in DNA: TGTGCCAGCTCACCACTAGCGGGAGGGGCAGATACGCAGTATTTT. It is translated as CASSPLAGGADTQYF.

V gene TRBV5-1 combines with J gene TRBJ2-3; 11 bases fit TRBD1. The CDR3 is 15 residues long. Germline CDR1 and CDR2: SGHRS and YFSETQ. J lost 3 bases, V lost 2 bases, and 2 bases had no gene match. The CDR3 is CASSFGDRGTDTQYF. The CDR3 DNA sequence: TGCGCCAGCAGCTTCGGGGACAGGGGGACAGATACGCAGTATTTT.

Comments on this clone: The same CDR3 also results from other DNA sequences found in this sample. The chain joins TRBV20-1 to TRBJ2-7; unclear D gene. There are 11 residues in the CDR3. V was pared by 1 base and J by 4 bases, with 5 bases between. CDR1 is DFQATT, CDR2 SNEGSKA, per germline (reference sequence). The CDR3 here is CSARGVYEQYF. CDR3 in DNA: TGCAGTGCTAGAGGGGTTTACGAGCAGTACTTC.

The chain carries TRBV19 and TRBJ2-1, with 13 bases that match TRBD2. Per the germline V gene, CDR1 is LNHDA and CDR2 is SQIVND (reference sequence). V lost 3 bases, J lost 10 bases, and 6 bases stayed unmatched. The CDR3 runs to 15 residues. CDR3 DNA: TGTGCCAGTAGTATGGGGACTAGCGGGAATCGGGAGCAGTTCTTC. It yields the protein CASSMGTSGNREQFF.

The chain recombines TRBV5-1 with TRBJ2-3; 8 bases are a match to TRBD2. CDR1 and CDR2 from the germline V gene are SGHRS and YFSETQ. V gave up 4 bases and J gave up 6 bases; unmatched junction bases: 7. The CDR3 is 14 amino acids. The CDR3 nucleotides read TGCGCCAGCAGCATAGCGGGGACCCACGATACGCAGTATTTT. Its protein is CASSIAGTHDTQYF.

The chain uses TRBV18 and TRBJ2-1; D is unresolved. V lost 0 bases and J lost 5, with 11 bases in between. CDR3 size: 15 residues. Germline V gene lookup returns CDR1 KGHSH and CDR2 LQKENI. As DNA, the CDR3 is TGTGCCAGCTCACCACCCGGCGGACCAAACAATGAGCAGTTCTTC. Protein product: CASSPPGGPNNEQFF.

V gene TRBV21-1 combines with J gene TRBJ2-5. TRBV21-1 is listed as a pseudogene. The length of the CDR3 is 13 residues. CDR3 amino acids: CASSKVSGETQYF. The CDR3 DNA follows: TGTGCCAGCAGCAAAGTGTCTGGAGAGACCCAGTACTTC.

The chain employs TRBV30 and TRBJ1-5, with D maybe TRBD1 (5 bases). The CDR3 has 15 amino acids. Trimming took 4 bases from V and 0 from J, leaving 13 bases between them. The germline V gene encodes CDR1 GTSNPN and CDR2 SVGIG (reference sequence). The CDR3 sequence is CAWNPGGNSNQPQHF. The CDR3 coding sequence is TGTGCCTGGAATCCTGGGGGGAATAGCAATCAGCCCCAGCATTTT. Using reference TRBV30 and TRBJ1-5 for the parts outside the CDR3, the full variable domain is SQTIHQWPATLVQPVGSPLSLECTVEGTSNPNLYWYRQAAGRGLQLLFYSVGIGQISSEVPQNLSASRPQDRQFILSSKKLLLSDSGFYLCAWNPGGNSNQPQHFGDGTRLSIL.

V usage is TRBV5-4 and J usage is TRBJ2-3; 7 bases are shared with TRBD1. The CDR3 consists of 13 residues. CDR1 is SGHNT, CDR2 YYREEE, per germline (reference sequence). The J segment lost 4 bases and the V segment lost 3 bases, leaving 2 bases of the junction unmatched. The CDR3: CASSSDRADTQYF. CDR3 nucleotides: TGTGCCAGCAGCTCAGACAGGGCAGATACGCAGTATTTT.

This chain joins TRBV6-5 and TRBJ2-7; D gene ambiguous. The ends were cut back, 11 bases at V and 2 bases at J, with 10 bases in the middle. CDR3 size: 11 residues. Germline loops: CDR1 MNHEY, CDR2 SVGAGI. CDR3 residues: CAGPGTYEQYF. The CDR3 nucleotides read TGTGCCGGGCCCGGTACCTACGAGCAGTACTTC.

The chain combines TRBV2 with TRBJ2-1; 7 bases are shared with TRBD1. Germline CDR1 is SNHLY and CDR2 is FYNNEI. The V gene end was trimmed by 5 bases and the J gene end by 5 bases; junction bases not matched to a gene: 3. The CDR3 has 13 residues. The CDR3 nucleotides read TGTGCCAGCAGTTGGGGACAGAACAATGAGCAGTTCTTC. It yields the protein CASSWGQNNEQFF.

The CDR3 sequence is CASTLDGSVYNEQFF. CDR3 DNA sequence: TGCGCCAGCACCCTCGACGGGAGTGTTTACAATGAGCAGTTCTTC. The chain couples TRBV5-1 to TRBJ2-1; a weak D match, TRBD2 (6 bases). This CDR3 is built from 15 residues. The V gene lost 6 bases and the J gene lost 4 bases, with 17 bases spanning the gap. CDR1 and CDR2 from the germline V gene are SGHRS and YFSETQ.

The V and J genes are TRBV5-6 and TRBJ2-2, with D perhaps being TRBD1 or TRBD2 (5 bases each). Trimming cost V 3 bases and J 0 bases, with 9 bases left between them. CDR3 length equals 15 residues. Germline V gene data show CDR1 as SGHDT and CDR2 as YYEEEE. In DNA, the CDR3 is TGTGCCAGCAGCTGGGGACGGGCGAACACCGGGGAGCTGTTTTTT. It yields the protein CASSWGRANTGELFF.

The CDR3 nucleotides read TGTGCCAGTAGTATGTCCAAAAACATTCAGTACTTC. It is translated as CASSMSKNIQYF. The chain is built from TRBV19 and TRBJ2-4; D is ambiguous. This CDR3 comprises 12 residues. V lost 3 bases to trimming and J lost 2 bases, with 2 bases between them. The germline V gene encodes CDR1 LNHDA and CDR2 SQIVND (reference sequence).

The rearrangement uses TRBV29-1 and TRBJ2-2, with D possibly matching TRBD2 (5 bases). Germline assignment: CDR1 SQVTM and CDR2 ANQGSEA. This CDR3 comprises 13 residues. The ends were cut back, 7 bases at V and 3 bases at J, with 12 bases in the middle. This CDR3 reads CSASTIYTGELFF. CDR3 in DNA: TGCAGCGCCTCGACTATTTACACCGGGGAGCTGTTTTTT.

Note on this clone: Different DNA sequences within this sample yield the same CDR3. This rearrangement joins TRBV10-3 to TRBJ2-7; unclear D gene. Trimming removed 11 bases at V and 0 bases at J, with 11 bases between. The CDR3 consists of 12 residues. Germline CDR1 ENHRY, CDR2 SYGVKD. The CDR3 sequence: CAVSGSSYEQYF. In DNA form, the CDR3 reads TGTGCCGTTTCGGGCTCCTCCTACGAGCAGTACTTC.

With regard to this clone: Other DNA sequences from this sample encode an identical CDR3 as well. The genes are TRBV5-1 and TRBJ1-1; D uncertain. The CDR3 is 13 residues long. Trimming removed 2 bases at V and 1 base at J, with 6 bases between. The germline V gene encodes CDR1 SGHRS and CDR2 YFSETQ. Here the CDR3 reads CASSLWTNTEAFF. The CDR3 DNA sequence: TGCGCCAGCAGCTTATGGACGAACACTGAAGCTTTCTTT.

The genes are TRBV7-2 and TRBJ2-7; D gene uncertain. Between the trimmed V and J ends, which lost 4 bases and 0 bases, there was a span of 4 bases. The CDR3 runs 12 residues. Per germline, CDR1 SGHTA and CDR2 FQGNSA. The chain's CDR3 is CASSSFSYEQYF. The DNA of the CDR3 is TGTGCCAGCAGCTCCTTCTCCTACGAGCAGTACTTC.

The chain recombines TRBV7-3 with TRBJ2-1, with 10 bases identical to TRBD2. Trimming took 5 bases from V and 4 from J; bases not matched to a gene: 8. Germline V gene lookup returns CDR1 SGHTA and CDR2 FQGTGA. The CDR3 is 16 amino acids. CDR3 protein: CASSERGTSVYNEQFF. The DNA for the CDR3 is TGTGCCAGCAGCGAGAGGGGGACTAGCGTATACAATGAGCAGTTCTTC.

This chain connects TRBV14 to TRBJ2-7, with 12 bases lining up with TRBD2. Germline V gene sequence: CDR1 SGHDN, CDR2 FVKESK. The length of the CDR3 is 19 residues. V lost 1 base and J lost 0; bases outside the gene matches: 10. The CDR3 loop reads CASSQGPTSGRGFSYEQYF. In DNA form, the CDR3 reads TGTGCCAGCAGCCAAGGGCCGACTAGCGGGAGAGGCTTCTCCTACGAGCAGTACTTC. Variable domain in full (rest from reference TRBV14 and TRBJ2-7): EAGVTQFPSHSVIEKGQTVTLRCDPISGHDNLYWYRRVMGKEIKFLLHFVKESKQDESGMPNNRFLAERTGGTYSTLKVQPAELEDSGVYFCASSQGPTSGRGFSYEQYFGPGTRLTVT.

This sequence joins TRBV5-1 and TRBJ1-1; 10 nucleotides match TRBD1. The CDR3 sequence is 16 residues long. The germline CDR1 and CDR2 sequences are SGHRS and YFSETQ. V trimming: 5 bases; J trimming: 1 base; junction bases outside the gene matches: 8. Here the CDR3 reads CASSSDRGQGNTEAFF. In nucleotides, the CDR3 is TGCGCCAGCAGTTCCGACAGGGGGCAGGGGAACACTGAAGCTTTCTTT.

In DNA, the CDR3 is TGCGCCAGCAGTGAGAGAGGGAGGGCCCTCGAGCAGTACTTC. Translation: CASSERGRALEQYF. The gene calls are TRBV10-1 and TRBJ2-7; TRBD2 matches 7 bases. V gave up 2 bases and J gave up 6 bases; unmatched junction bases: 7. CDR1 and CDR2 from the germline V gene are WNHNN and SYGVQD (reference sequence). The CDR3 sequence is 14 residues long.